This TCR beta chain was sequenced during a study of T-cell memory formation after mild COVID-19. TCRdb processed the 5' RACE reads anew with MiXCR; each CDR3 protein has one entry. The table records roughly 620,000 distinct CDR3 sequences, about a sixth of them present only once. The CDR3 spans 15 residues. Trimming removed 0 bases from V and 9 bases from J, with 15 bases in between. Germline CDR1 reads LNHNV; CDR2 reads YYDKDF (reference sequence). This clonotype was detected ten times or more. The sequenced sample was PBMCs or a T cell subset sorted from them (not recorded which). The receptor's source is an adult woman who had mild COVID-19 (a few samples of this study predate the infection). Cell type and time point are not known. The chain has TRBV15 and TRBJ2-1; the D gene could be TRBD1 or TRBD2 (6 bases each). This CDR3 reads CATSRDGDGGVEQFF. CDR3 in DNA: TGTGCCACCAGCAGAGACGGGGACGGGGGCGTTGAGCAGTTCTTC. Full variable domain (missing parts from reference TRBV15 and TRBJ2-1): DAMVIQNPRYQVTQFGKPVTLSCSQTLNHNVMYWYQQKSSQAPKLLFHYYDKDFNNEADTPDNFQSRRPNTSFCFLDIRSPGLGDTAMYLCATSRDGDGGVEQFFGPGTRLTVL.